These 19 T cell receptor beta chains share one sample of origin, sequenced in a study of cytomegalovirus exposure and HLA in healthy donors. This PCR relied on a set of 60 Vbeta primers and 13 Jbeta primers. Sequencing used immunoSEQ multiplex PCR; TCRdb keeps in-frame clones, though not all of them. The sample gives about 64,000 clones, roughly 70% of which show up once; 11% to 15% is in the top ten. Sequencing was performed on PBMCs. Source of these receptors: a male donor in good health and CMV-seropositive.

DNA for the CDR3: TGTGCCAGCAGTGAACTAGCGGGAGGGCCAGAGACCCAGTACTTC. Its protein product is CASSELAGGPETQYF. The chain links TRBV6-1 to TRBJ2-5; 12 bases fit TRBD2. V lost 2 bases to trimming and J lost 4 bases; unmatched junction nucleotides: 2. This CDR3 region has 15 residues. Germline values: CDR1 MNHNS, CDR2 SASEGT.

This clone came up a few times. The CDR3 DNA follows: TGTGCCAGCAGTTCCCCTGGACAGGGGAGGGAGACCCAGTACTTC. This gives the protein CASSSPGQGRETQYF. The chain carries TRBV6-6 and TRBJ2-5, with TRBD1 matching 9 bases. Trimming took 4 bases from V and 5 from J; bases not matched to a gene: 8. The CDR3 extends over 15 amino acids. Germline-derived CDR1 and CDR2 are MNHNY and SVGAGI (reference sequence).

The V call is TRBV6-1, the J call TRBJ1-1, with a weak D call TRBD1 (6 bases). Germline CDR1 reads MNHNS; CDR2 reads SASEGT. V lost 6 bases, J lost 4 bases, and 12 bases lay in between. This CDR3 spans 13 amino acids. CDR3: CASSARDITEAFF. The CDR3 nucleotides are TGTGCCAGCAGCGCCAGGGACATCACTGAAGCTTTCTTT.

The CDR3 region has the DNA TGTGCCAGTAGTCAGGATTTCCAAGAGACCCAGTACTTC. Protein sequence: CASSQDFQETQYF. The V gene is TRBV19, the J gene TRBJ2-5; D not resolved. Trimming took 5 bases from V and 1 from J, leaving 8 bases between them. This CDR3 is built from 13 residues. Germline V gene sequence: CDR1 LNHDA, CDR2 SQIVND (reference sequence). Drawing the rest from reference TRBV19 and TRBJ2-5, the complete variable domain is DGGITQSPKYLFRKEGQNVTLSCEQNLNHDAMYWYRQDPGQGLRLIYYSQIVNDFQKGDIAEGYSVSREKKESFPLTVTSAQKNPTAFYLCASSQDFQETQYFGPGTRLLVL.

CDR3 in amino acids: CASSQVAGGNEQFF. The CDR3 region has the DNA TGCGCCAGCAGCCAAGTCGCAGGGGGGAATGAGCAGTTCTTC. The chain is built from TRBV4-3 and TRBJ2-1; tentatively, D is TRBD1 (7 bases). Germline V lookup: CDR1 LGHNA, CDR2 YSLEER. This CDR3 is 14 amino acids long. Trimming removed 1 base at V and 7 bases at J, with 11 bases between.

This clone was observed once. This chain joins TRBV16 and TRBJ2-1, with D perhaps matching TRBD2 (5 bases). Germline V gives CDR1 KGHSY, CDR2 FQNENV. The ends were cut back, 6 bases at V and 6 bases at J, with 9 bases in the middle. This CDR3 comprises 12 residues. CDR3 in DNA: TGTGCCAGCAGTCTTGGAGGCAATGAGCAGTTCTTC. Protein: CASSLGGNEQFF. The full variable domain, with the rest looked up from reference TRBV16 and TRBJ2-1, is GEEVAQTPKHLVRGEGQKAKLYCAPIKGHSYVFWYQQVLKNEFKFLISFQNENVFDETGMPKERFSAKCLPNSPCSLEIQATKLEDSAVYFCASSLGGNEQFFGPGTRLTVL.

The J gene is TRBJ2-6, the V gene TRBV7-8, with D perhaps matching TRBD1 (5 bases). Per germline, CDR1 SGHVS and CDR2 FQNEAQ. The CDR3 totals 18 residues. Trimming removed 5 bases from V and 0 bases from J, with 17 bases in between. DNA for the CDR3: TGTGCCAGCAGCCTTCAGGCAGACAGCTTCTCTGGGGCCAACGTCCTGACTTTC. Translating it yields CASSLQADSFSGANVLTF.

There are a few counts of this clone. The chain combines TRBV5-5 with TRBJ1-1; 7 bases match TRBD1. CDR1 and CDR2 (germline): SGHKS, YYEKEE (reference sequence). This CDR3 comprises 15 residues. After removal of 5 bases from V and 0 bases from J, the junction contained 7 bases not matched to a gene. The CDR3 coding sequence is TGTGCCAGCAGAAGTACAGGGGCAGTGAACACTGAAGCTTTCTTT. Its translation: CASRSTGAVNTEAFF.

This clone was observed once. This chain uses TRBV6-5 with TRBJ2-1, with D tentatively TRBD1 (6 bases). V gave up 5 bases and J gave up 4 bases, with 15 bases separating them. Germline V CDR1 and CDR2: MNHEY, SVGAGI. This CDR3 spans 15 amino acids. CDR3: CASSLTGPGYNEQFF. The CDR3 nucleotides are TGTGCCAGCAGTCTCACAGGGCCCGGGTACAATGAGCAGTTCTTC.

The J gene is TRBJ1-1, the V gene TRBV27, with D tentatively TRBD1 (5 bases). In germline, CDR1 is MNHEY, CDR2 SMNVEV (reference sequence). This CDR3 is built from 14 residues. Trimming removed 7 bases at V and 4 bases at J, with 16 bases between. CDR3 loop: CASTGGVLGTEAFF. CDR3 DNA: TGTGCCAGCACGGGGGGGGTGCTCGGCACTGAAGCTTTCTTT.

The CDR3 DNA follows: TGTGCCAGCATGGGACAGGGGGCATTTAATGAAAAACTGTTTTTT. Its translation is CASMGQGAFNEKLFF. The chain joins TRBV2 to TRBJ1-4, with 12 bases identical to TRBD1. Per the germline V gene, CDR1 is SNHLY and CDR2 is FYNNEI. This CDR3 region has 15 residues. V was pared by 7 bases and J by 4 bases, with 4 bases of the junction left unmatched.

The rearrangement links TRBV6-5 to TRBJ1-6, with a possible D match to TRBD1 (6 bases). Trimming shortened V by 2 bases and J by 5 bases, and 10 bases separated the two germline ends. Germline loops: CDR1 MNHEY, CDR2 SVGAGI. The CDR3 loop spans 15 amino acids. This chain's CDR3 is CASSYGGGHNSPLHF. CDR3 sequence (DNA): TGTGCCAGCAGTTACGGGGGGGGGCATAATTCACCCCTCCACTTT.

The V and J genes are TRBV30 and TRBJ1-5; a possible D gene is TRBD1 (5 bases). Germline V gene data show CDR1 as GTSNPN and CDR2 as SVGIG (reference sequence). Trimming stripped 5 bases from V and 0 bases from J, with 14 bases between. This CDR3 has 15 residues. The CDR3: CAWGGGAISNQPQHF. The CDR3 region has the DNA TGTGCCTGGGGCGGGGGAGCCATTAGCAATCAGCCCCAGCATTTT.

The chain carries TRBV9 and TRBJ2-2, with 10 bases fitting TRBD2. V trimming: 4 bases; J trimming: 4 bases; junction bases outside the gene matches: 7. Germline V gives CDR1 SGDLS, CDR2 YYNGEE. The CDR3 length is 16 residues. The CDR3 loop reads CASSLSGRAVTGELFF. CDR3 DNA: TGTGCCAGCAGCCTGAGCGGGAGGGCTGTCACCGGGGAGCTGTTTTTT.

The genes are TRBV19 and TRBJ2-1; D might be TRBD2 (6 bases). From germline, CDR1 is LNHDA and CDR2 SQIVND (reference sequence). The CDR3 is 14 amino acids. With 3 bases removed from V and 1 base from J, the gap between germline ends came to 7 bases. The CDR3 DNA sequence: TGTGCCAGTAGTATGGGACTGTCCTACAATGAGCAGTTCTTC. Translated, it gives CASSMGLSYNEQFF.

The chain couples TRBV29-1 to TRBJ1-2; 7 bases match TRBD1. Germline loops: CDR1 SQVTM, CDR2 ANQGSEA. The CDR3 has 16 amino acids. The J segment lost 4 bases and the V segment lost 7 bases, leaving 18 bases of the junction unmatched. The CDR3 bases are TGCAGCGGGGGGAGCAGGGGGGTTGGTTGTGTCTATGGCTACACCTTC. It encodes CSGGSRGVGCVYGYTF.

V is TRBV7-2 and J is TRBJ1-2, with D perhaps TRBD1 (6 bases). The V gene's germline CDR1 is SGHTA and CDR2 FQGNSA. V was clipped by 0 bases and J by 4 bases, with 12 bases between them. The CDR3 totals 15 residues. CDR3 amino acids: CASSLASGTSYGYTF. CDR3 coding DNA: TGTGCCAGCAGCTTAGCGTCCGGGACAAGCTATGGCTACACCTTC. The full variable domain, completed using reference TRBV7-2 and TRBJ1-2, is GAGVSQSPSNKVTEKGKDVELRCDPISGHTALYWYRQSLGQGLEFLIYFQGNSAPDKSGLPSDRFSAERTGGSVSTLTIQRTQQEDSAVYLCASSLASGTSYGYTFGSGTRLTVV.

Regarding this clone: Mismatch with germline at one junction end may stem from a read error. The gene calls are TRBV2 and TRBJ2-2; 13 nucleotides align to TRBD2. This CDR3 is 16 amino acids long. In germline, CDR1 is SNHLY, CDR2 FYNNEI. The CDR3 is CASREGLAGAGGELFF. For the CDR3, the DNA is TGTGCCAGCAGGGAAGGACTAGCGGGAGCCGGCGGGGAGCTGTTTTTT.

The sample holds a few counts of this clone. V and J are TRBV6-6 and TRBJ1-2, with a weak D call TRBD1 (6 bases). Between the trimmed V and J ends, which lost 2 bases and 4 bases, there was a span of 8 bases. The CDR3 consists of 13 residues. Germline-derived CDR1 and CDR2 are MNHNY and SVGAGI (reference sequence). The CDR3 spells CASSYGGFYGYTF. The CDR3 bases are TGTGCCAGCAGTTACGGGGGCTTCTATGGCTACACCTTC.